Sequencing of this T cell receptor beta chain was carried out in a study of T cells in Graves' hyperthyroidism and ophthalmopathy. This clonotype is labeled as medium-sized (0.01 to 0.1%). The CDR3 regions of TCR beta were amplified from RNA transcripts. A set of HTBI primers served as the primers for a first-round RT-PCR of the TCR CDR3. TCRdb fed the multiplex PCR reads into MiXCR, producing one record per CDR3 protein. This repertoire shows roughly 40,000 distinct CDR3 sequences, around 50% found once; its top ten account for roughly 15%. V was pared by 4 bases and J by 1 base, with 9 bases between. The CDR3 loop spans 15 amino acids. Germline V gene sequence: CDR1 KGHDR, CDR2 SFDVKD.

The genes are TRBV24-1 and TRBJ1-4, with D maybe TRBD1 (6 bases). Sequencing input: blood. The receptor was isolated from a middle-aged man with Graves' ophthalmopathy. CDR3 in amino acids: CATSESRGTNEKLFF. Written as DNA, the CDR3 is TGTGCCACCAGTGAATCCAGGGGAACTAATGAAAAACTGTTTTTT.